This T cell receptor beta chain stems from a study of cytomegalovirus exposure and HLA in healthy donors. As for the study in general: The same platform used for the 666 first-cohort repertoires was also used for the roughly 120 validation repertoires, as a later analysis reported.

The protocol was immunoSEQ multiplex PCR, while the TCRdb copy is restricted to in-frame clones and leaves out a portion. The table lists about 340,000 clones, 70% to 90% of them singletons. CDR3 length equals 14 residues. Trimming removed 6 bases from V and 4 bases from J; junction bases left unmatched: 9. CDR1 and CDR2 (germline): SQVTM, ANQGSEA. The sequencing sample was made of PBMCs. The chain joins TRBV29-1 to TRBJ2-7, with 10 bases lining up with TRBD2. The TCR originated in a woman younger than 35 in good health and CMV-seronegative. The CDR3 region is CSVLPGLAPYEQYF. Here the CDR3 DNA reads TGCAGCGTCTTACCGGGACTAGCGCCTTACGAGCAGTACTTC.